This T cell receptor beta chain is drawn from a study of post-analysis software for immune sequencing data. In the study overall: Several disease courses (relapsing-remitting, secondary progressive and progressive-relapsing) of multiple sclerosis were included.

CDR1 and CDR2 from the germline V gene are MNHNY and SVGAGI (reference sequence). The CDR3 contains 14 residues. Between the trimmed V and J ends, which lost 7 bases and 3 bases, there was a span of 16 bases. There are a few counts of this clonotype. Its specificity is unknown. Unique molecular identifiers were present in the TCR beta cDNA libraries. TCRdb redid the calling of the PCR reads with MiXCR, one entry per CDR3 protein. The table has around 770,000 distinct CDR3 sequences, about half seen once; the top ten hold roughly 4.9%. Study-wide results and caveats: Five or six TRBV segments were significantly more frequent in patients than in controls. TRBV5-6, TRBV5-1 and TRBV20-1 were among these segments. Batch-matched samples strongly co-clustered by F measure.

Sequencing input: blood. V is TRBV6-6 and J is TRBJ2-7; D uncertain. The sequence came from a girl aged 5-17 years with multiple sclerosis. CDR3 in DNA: TGTGCCAGCACTTTCGCGGACGATGACTACGAGCAGTACTTC. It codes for CASTFADDDYEQYF.